Below are 17 T cell receptor beta chains sequenced from a single sample in a study of blood T cell repertoires in COVID-19. Sequencing used immunoSEQ multiplex PCR; TCRdb keeps in-frame clones, though not all of them. The repertoire includes roughly 240,000 clones, roughly 86% of them detected once, and roughly 3% sits in the top ten. Sequencing was carried out using peripheral blood. These receptors were taken from a woman between 25 and 40 years old who had recovered from COVID-19.

In its sample, this clone was seen once. J is TRBJ2-5 and V is TRBV7-2, with a weak D call TRBD2 (7 bases). Trimming pared 3 bases from V and 5 bases from J, leaving 16 bases between. Germline-derived CDR1 and CDR2 are SGHTA and FQGNSA. This CDR3 comprises 15 residues. Here the CDR3 DNA reads TGTGCCAGCAGCTTGGGGGGGGCAATTTTGGAGACCCAGTACTTC. Amino acid sequence: CASSLGGAILETQYF.

The chain couples TRBV14 to TRBJ2-5; 13 bases align to TRBD2. Germline values: CDR1 SGHDN, CDR2 FVKESK. Unmatched junction bases numbered 12, after V lost 0 bases and J lost 5 bases. This CDR3 comprises 19 residues. This CDR3 is CASSQDTPGLAGAPETQYF. The CDR3 bases are TGTGCCAGCAGCCAAGATACTCCAGGACTAGCGGGGGCCCCGGAGACCCAGTACTTC.

The CDR3 DNA reads as TGCGCCAGCAGCAACTATTTAGCGGGGGAAGATACGCAGTATTTT. Translated, it gives CASSNYLAGEDTQYF. The J gene is TRBJ2-3, the V gene TRBV4-1, with TRBD2 identical over 9 bases. The length of the CDR3 is 15 residues. V dropped 5 bases and J dropped 5; count of bases not matched to a gene: 8. CDR1 and CDR2 from the germline V gene are MGHRA and YSYEKL.

V and J are TRBV7-8 and TRBJ1-4; 7 nucleotides line up with TRBD1. The CDR3 loop spans 14 amino acids. Germline V gives CDR1 SGHVS, CDR2 FQNEAQ. The trim removed 3 bases at V and 7 bases at J, leaving 5 bases unmatched. The CDR3 protein is CASSLTGRGEKLFF. DNA of the CDR3: TGTGCCAGCAGCTTGACAGGGAGAGGTGAAAAACTGTTTTTT.

The rearrangement links TRBV11-2 to TRBJ2-7; D perhaps matches TRBD2 (5 bases). Trimming took off 1 base at V and 0 bases at J, with 7 bases between the two ends. The CDR3 sequence is 14 residues long. From germline, CDR1 is SGHAT and CDR2 FQNNGV. CDR3 sequence reads: CASSLVGSSYEQYF. The CDR3 nucleotides read TGTGCCAGCAGCTTAGTAGGGAGCTCCTACGAGCAGTACTTC.

The J gene is TRBJ2-7, the V gene TRBV5-1, with TRBD2 matching over 13 bases. Germline trimming cut 3 bases from V and 0 bases from J; bases unmatched to any gene: 6. The CDR3 covers 17 residues. Germline lookup yields CDR1 SGHRS and CDR2 YFSETQ. CDR3 sequence: CASSWGLAGTSSYEQYF. In nucleotides, the CDR3 is TGCGCCAGCAGCTGGGGACTAGCGGGAACAAGCTCCTACGAGCAGTACTTC.

The chain has TRBV2 and TRBJ1-4, with D hard to call. CDR3 length equals 14 residues. The germline gives CDR1 SNHLY, CDR2 FYNNEI. Trimming left V 6 bases short and J 5 bases short, with 13 bases between. The CDR3 loop reads CASSSTFANEKLFF. The DNA of the CDR3 is TGTGCCAGCAGCTCGACATTCGCAAATGAAAAACTGTTTTTT.

The V call is TRBV27, the J call TRBJ2-1; 11 nucleotides line up with TRBD2. This CDR3 comprises 16 residues. V lost 5 bases to trimming and J lost 3 bases; unmatched junction nucleotides: 6. Looked up from germline, CDR1 is MNHEY and CDR2 is SMNVEV (reference sequence). CDR3 protein: CASSGGTSGLYNEQFF. The CDR3 bases are TGTGCCAGCAGTGGAGGGACTAGCGGACTCTACAATGAGCAGTTCTTC.

The J gene is TRBJ1-2, the V gene TRBV4-2; possibly TRBD1 for D (5 bases). With 4 bases removed from V and 6 bases from J, the gap between germline ends came to 18 bases. The length of the CDR3 is 15 residues. The germline V gene has CDR1 LGHNA and CDR2 YNFKEQ. The CDR3 spells CASSPEAQAQNGYTF. As DNA, the CDR3 is TGTGCCAGCAGCCCCGAGGCACAGGCTCAAAATGGCTACACCTTC.

A single count supports this clone. CDR3 loop: CSVAQGSANYGYTF. For the CDR3, the DNA is TGCAGCGTGGCTCAGGGGTCAGCTAACTATGGCTACACCTTC. V gene TRBV29-1 combines with J gene TRBJ1-2; perhaps TRBD1 as D (6 bases). This CDR3 has 14 amino acids. The V end lost 6 bases, the J end lost 0 bases, and 14 bases lay between the germline ends. The germline CDR1 and CDR2 sequences are SQVTM and ANQGSEA.

V gene TRBV5-6 combines with J gene TRBJ1-4; no clear D. The CDR3 totals 15 residues. Trimming removed 0 bases from V and 1 base from J, with 7 bases in between. Germline CDR1 is SGHDT and CDR2 is YYEEEE. CDR3 nucleotide sequence: TGTGCCAGCAGCTTGGCCCGGGGAACTAATGAAAAACTGTTTTTT. As protein: CASSLARGTNEKLFF.

Here the CDR3 DNA reads TGTGCCACCAGCAGAGATGTAGCGGGGGGGGCTGAAGCTTTCTTT. Residues: CATSRDVAGGAEAFF. The chain links TRBV15 to TRBJ1-1, with D maybe TRBD1 (5 bases). The CDR3 covers 15 residues. V lost 0 bases, J lost 6 bases, and 14 bases lay in between. Germline assignment: CDR1 LNHNV and CDR2 YYDKDF (reference sequence). Using reference TRBV15 and TRBJ1-1 for the parts outside the CDR3, the full variable domain is DAMVIQNPRYQVTQFGKPVTLSCSQTLNHNVMYWYQQKSSQAPKLLFHYYDKDFNNEADTPDNFQSRRPNTSFCFLDIRSPGLGDTAMYLCATSRDVAGGAEAFFGQGTRLTVV.

The CDR3 DNA is TGTGCCAGCAGTTCTCGGGGAAACACCATATATTTT. Amino acids: CASSSRGNTIYF. This chain connects TRBV6-5 to TRBJ1-3; D is ambiguous. Trimming cost V 4 bases and J 4 bases, with 5 bases left between them. The CDR3 totals 12 residues. CDR1 and CDR2 from the germline V gene are MNHEY and SVGAGI.

The V call is TRBV5-1, the J call TRBJ2-5; D gene uncertain. From germline, CDR1 is SGHRS and CDR2 YFSETQ. The CDR3 loop spans 12 amino acids. V lost 4 bases and J lost 2, with 6 bases in between. CDR3 in amino acids: CASSLPQETQYF. Here the CDR3 DNA reads TGCGCCAGCAGCCTACCACAAGAGACCCAGTACTTC. Complete variable domain (other parts from reference TRBV5-1 and TRBJ2-5): KAGVTQTPRYLIKTRGQQVTLSCSPISGHRSVSWYQQTPGQGLQFLFEYFSETQRNKGNFPGRFSGRQFSNSRSEMNVSTLELGDSALYLCASSLPQETQYFGPGTRLLVL.

The chain uses TRBV5-6 and TRBJ1-2, with a weak D call TRBD1 (5 bases). The CDR3 has 14 residues. V was cut by 6 bases and J by 0 bases, with 12 bases left in between. Germline lookup yields CDR1 SGHDT and CDR2 YYEEEE. The CDR3: CASTPTVANYGYTF. CDR3 nucleotide sequence: TGTGCCAGCACCCCGACAGTAGCTAACTATGGCTACACCTTC. The full variable domain, in which reference TRBV5-6 and TRBJ1-2 provide the parts outside the CDR3, is DAGVTQSPTHLIKTRGQQVTLRCSPKSGHDTVSWYQQALGQGPQFIFQYYEEEERQRGNFPDRFSGHQFPNYSSELNVNALLLGDSALYLCASTPTVANYGYTFGSGTRLTVV.

The chain is built from TRBV11-2 and TRBJ2-1, with D hard to call. CDR3 length: 12 amino acids. In germline, CDR1 is SGHAT, CDR2 FQNNGV. Trimming stripped 4 bases from V and 4 bases from J, with 5 bases between. The CDR3 spells CASSSQYNEQFF. CDR3 DNA: TGTGCCAGCAGCTCCCAGTACAATGAGCAGTTCTTC.

V gene TRBV5-6 combines with J gene TRBJ2-6; D is undetermined. CDR3 size: 14 residues. Germline CDR1 reads SGHDT; CDR2 reads YYEEEE. Trimming cost V 1 base and J 2 bases, with 4 bases left between them. In DNA form, the CDR3 reads TGTGCCAGCAGCTTGTCGGCTGGGGCCAACGTCCTGACTTTC. This sequence encodes CASSLSAGANVLTF.